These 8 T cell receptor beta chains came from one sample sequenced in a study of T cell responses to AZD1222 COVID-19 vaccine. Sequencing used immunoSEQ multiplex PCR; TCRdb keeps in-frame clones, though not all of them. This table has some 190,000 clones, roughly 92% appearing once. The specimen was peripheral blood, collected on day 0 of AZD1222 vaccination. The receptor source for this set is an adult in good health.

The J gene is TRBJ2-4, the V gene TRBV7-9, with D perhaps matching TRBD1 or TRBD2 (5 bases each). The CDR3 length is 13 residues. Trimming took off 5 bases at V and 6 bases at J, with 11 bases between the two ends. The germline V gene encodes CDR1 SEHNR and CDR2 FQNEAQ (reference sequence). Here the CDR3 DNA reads TGTGCCAGCAGCCCCACCGGGACAAACATTCAGTACTTC. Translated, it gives CASSPTGTNIQYF.

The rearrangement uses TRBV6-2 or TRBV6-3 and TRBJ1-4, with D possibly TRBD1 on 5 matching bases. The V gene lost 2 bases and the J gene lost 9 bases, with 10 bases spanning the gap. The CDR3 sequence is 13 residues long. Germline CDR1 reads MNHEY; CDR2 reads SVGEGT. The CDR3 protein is CASSYGGLQKLFF. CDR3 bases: TGTGCCAGCAGTTACGGGGGTTTGCAAAAACTGTTTTTT.

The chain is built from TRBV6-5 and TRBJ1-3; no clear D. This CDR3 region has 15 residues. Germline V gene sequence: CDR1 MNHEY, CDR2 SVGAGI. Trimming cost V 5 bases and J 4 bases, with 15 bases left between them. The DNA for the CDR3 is TGTGCCAGCAGTACTCAATGGAGGAAGGGAAACACCATATATTTT. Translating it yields CASSTQWRKGNTIYF.

CDR3 DNA: TGTGCCAGCAGCCAAGAGGGGGGAAGGGGAATCTCCTACGAGCAGTACTTC. It encodes CASSQEGGRGISYEQYF. The chain joins TRBV14 to TRBJ2-7; D possibly corresponds to TRBD2 (6 bases). Trimming took 0 bases from V and 0 from J, leaving 15 bases between them. Per germline, CDR1 SGHDN and CDR2 FVKESK. There are 17 residues in the CDR3.

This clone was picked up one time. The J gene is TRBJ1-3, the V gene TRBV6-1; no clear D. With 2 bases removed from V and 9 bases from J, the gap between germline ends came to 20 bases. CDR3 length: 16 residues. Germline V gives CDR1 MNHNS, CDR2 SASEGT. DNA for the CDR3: TGTGCCAGCAGTGAATCCCAATACATAGGGAGAAGCACCATATATTTT. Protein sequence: CASSESQYIGRSTIYF.

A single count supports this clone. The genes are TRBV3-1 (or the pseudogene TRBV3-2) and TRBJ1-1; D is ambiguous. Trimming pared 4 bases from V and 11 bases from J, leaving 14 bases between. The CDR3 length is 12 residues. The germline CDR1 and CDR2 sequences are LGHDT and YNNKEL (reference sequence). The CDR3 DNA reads TGTGCCAGCAGCCCGGGCTCCTCTGGGGCTTTCTTT. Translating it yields CASSPGSSGAFF.

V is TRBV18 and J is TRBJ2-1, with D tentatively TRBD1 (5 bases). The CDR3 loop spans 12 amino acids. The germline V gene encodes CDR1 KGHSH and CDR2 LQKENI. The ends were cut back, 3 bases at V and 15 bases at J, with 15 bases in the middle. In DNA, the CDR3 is TGTGCCAGCTCACCGACACAGGCCCACCCGTTCTTC. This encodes CASSPTQAHPFF. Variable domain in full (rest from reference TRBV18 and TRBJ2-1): NAGVMQNPRHLVRRRGQEARLRCSPMKGHSHVYWYRQLPEEGLKFMVYLQKENIIDESGMPKERFSAEFPKEGPSILRIQQVVRGDSAAYFCASSPTQAHPFFGPGTRLTVL.

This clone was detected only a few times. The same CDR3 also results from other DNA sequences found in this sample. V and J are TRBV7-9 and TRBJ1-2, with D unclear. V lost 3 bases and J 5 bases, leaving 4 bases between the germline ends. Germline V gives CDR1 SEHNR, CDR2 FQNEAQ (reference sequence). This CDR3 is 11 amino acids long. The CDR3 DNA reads TGTGCCAGCAGCTTTAGTTATGGCTACACCTTC. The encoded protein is CASSFSYGYTF.